This T cell receptor beta chain was recorded in a study of a mutant IDH1 vaccine in newly diagnosed glioma (dated by TCRdb to the early 2020s). Notes on the research overall: Of the 25 to 35 treated patients, about 62% were male and roughly 38% were female, and a mean age of roughly 37 years was recorded. Before enrollment, patients had received standard therapy of radiotherapy alone, temozolomide alone, or radiochemotherapy with temozolomide; most received the combination. Peripheral blood was drawn at six visits: V03 (baseline), V05, V07, V10, V12 and V13. For exploratory analyses, longitudinal TCRB deep sequencing was carried out in 25 treated patients wherever samples were available.

Libraries came from the immunoSEQ multiplex PCR assay. The hsTCRB Kit was used according to the manufacturer's protocol to amplify rearranged TCR beta chain sequences. TCRB libraries were sequenced on an Illumina MiSeq. Regarding the original processing steps: The kit vendor's proprietary platform handled demultiplexing, trimming and gene mapping. The immuneACCESS repertoire file appears here via TCRdb, limited to in-frame rearrangements. These files lack a portion of the clones; in checked studies, under half of the deficit traces to unresolved V genes, and the cause of the others is not known. From that table come the V and J calls and clone size; the DNA was used to work out D and trimming. This sample gives 35,000 to 40,000 clones in total; around nine tenths of them show up just once. The ten biggest clones cover 18% of the sample. What the authors observed across the whole study: Immune responses induced by the vaccine were seen in more than 85% of patients across multiple MHC alleles. Pseudoprogression appeared unrelated to alterations in the top peripheral T cell clonotypes detected by TCRB sequencing. The authors stated that sample limitations prevented analyses of patient blood samples from being reproduced. Availability determined which PBMC samples were chosen for TCRB deep sequencing.

The sample's time point label, decoded: baseline, week 1 (first vaccination visit). The treatment or condition label here, explained by the study, means: pre-vaccination baseline after standard-of-care therapy. The donors had newly diagnosed IDH1-mutant astrocytomas of WHO grade 3 or 4 that showed loss of nuclear ATRX. The samples were drawn from NOA16, a multicentre, single-arm, open-label phase I trial in Germany that tested a mutant IDH1 peptide vaccine in humans for the first time. Visit V03 blood draws served as the baseline sample for immunogenicity testing. Genomic DNA for TCRB sequencing was extracted from EDTA blood using the DNeasy Blood and Tissue Kit. Concerning this clone itself: The specificity of this receptor is unknown. No much larger clonotype is one base removed from it; base qualities were not supplied.

This TCR was recovered from a man aged 18 to 30 with glioma. The material was PBMCs, obtained from a glioma patient treated with radiotherapy, temozolomide or both.

This receptor has the CDR3 CASSRFPQGGDTEAFF. The sequenced DNA is TGCGCCAGCAGCCGGTTTCCCCAGGGAGGAGACACTGAAGCTTTCTTT. The sequence is built from TRBV4-1 and TRBJ1-1; TRBD1 is perhaps the D gene, given 5 matching bases. Via the germline V gene, CDR1 is MGHRA and CDR2 YSYEKL. V gives up 4 bases and J gives up 3 bases, and the segment between their germline ends measures 18 bases. The CDR3 runs 16 residues from the cysteine to the phenylalanine. Only CDR3 DNA is held: 48 bases, read in frame from base 1.